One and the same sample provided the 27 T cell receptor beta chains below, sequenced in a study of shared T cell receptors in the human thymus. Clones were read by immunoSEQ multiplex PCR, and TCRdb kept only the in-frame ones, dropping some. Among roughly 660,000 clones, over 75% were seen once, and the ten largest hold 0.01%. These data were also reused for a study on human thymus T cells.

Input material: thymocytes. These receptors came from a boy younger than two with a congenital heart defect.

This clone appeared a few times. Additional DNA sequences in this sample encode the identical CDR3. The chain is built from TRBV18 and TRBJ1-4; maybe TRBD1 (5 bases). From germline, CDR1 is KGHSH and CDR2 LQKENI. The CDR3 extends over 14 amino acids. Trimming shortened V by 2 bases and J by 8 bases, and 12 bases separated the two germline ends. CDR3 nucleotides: TGTGCCAGCTCACCAGGAGGGGTGGGAGAAAAACTGTTTTTT. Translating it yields CASSPGGVGEKLFF. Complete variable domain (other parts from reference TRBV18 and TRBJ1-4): NAGVMQNPRHLVRRRGQEARLRCSPMKGHSHVYWYRQLPEEGLKFMVYLQKENIIDESGMPKERFSAEFPKEGPSILRIQQVVRGDSAAYFCASSPGGVGEKLFFGSGTQLSVL.

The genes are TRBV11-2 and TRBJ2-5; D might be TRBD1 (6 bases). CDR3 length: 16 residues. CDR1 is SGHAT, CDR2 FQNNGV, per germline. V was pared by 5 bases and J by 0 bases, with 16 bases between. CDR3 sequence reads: CASSGQPVYNQETQYF. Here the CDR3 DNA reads TGTGCCAGCAGCGGACAGCCCGTATACAACCAAGAGACCCAGTACTTC. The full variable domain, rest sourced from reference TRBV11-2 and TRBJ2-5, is EAGVAQSPRYKIIEKRQSVAFWCNPISGHATLYWYQQILGQGPKLLIQFQNNGVVDDSQLPKDRFSAERLKGVDSTLKIQPAKLEDSAVYLCASSGQPVYNQETQYFGPGTRLLVL.

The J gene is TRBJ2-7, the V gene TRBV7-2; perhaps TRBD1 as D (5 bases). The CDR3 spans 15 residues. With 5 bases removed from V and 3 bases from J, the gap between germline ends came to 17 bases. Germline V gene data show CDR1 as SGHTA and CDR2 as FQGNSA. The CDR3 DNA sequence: TGTGCCAGCAGCCGGCGGACATCACCAGACTACGAGCAGTACTTC. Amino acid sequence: CASSRRTSPDYEQYF. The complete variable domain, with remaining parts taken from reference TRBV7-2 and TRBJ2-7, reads GAGVSQSPSNKVTEKGKDVELRCDPISGHTALYWYRQSLGQGLEFLIYFQGNSAPDKSGLPSDRFSAERTGGSVSTLTIQRTQQEDSAVYLCASSRRTSPDYEQYFGPGTRLTVT.

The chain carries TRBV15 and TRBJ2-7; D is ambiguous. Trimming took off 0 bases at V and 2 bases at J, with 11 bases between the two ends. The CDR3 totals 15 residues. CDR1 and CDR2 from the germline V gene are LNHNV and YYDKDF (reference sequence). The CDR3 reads CATSRDLERTYEQYF. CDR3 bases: TGTGCCACCAGCAGAGATCTAGAGAGAACCTACGAGCAGTACTTC.

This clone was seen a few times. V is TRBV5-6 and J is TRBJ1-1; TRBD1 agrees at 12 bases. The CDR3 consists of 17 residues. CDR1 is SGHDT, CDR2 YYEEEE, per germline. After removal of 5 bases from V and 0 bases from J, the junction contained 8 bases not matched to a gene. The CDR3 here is CASSSEGQGALNTEAFF. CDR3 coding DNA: TGTGCCAGCAGTTCTGAGGGACAGGGGGCTTTGAACACTGAAGCTTTCTTT.

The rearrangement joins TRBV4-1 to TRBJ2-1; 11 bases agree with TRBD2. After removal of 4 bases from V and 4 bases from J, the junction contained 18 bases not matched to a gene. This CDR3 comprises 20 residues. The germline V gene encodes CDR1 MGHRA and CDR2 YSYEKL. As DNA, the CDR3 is TGCGCCAGCAGCCCCGGAAGGGGGACTAGCGGACCAACCCGGTACAATGAGCAGTTCTTC. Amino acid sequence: CASSPGRGTSGPTRYNEQFF.

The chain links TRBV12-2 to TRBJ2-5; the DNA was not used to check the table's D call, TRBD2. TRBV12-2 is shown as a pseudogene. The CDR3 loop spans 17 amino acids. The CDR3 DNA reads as TGTGCAAGTCGCTTCCTAAAGCCTTCTACGTACCAAGAGACCCAGTACTTC. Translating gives CASRFLKPSTYQETQYF.

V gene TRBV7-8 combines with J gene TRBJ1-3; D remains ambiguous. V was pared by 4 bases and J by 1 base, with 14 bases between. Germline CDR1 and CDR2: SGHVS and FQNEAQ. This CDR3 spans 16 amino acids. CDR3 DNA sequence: TGTGCCAGCAGCTCCAGAGGGATGGGTTCTGGAAACACCATATATTTT. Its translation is CASSSRGMGSGNTIYF. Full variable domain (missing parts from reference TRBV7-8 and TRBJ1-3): GAGVSQSPRYKVAKRGQDVALRCDPISGHVSLFWYQQALGQGPEFLTYFQNEAQLDKSGLPSDRFFAERPEGSVSTLKIQRTQQEDSAVYLCASSSRGMGSGNTIYFGEGSWLTVV.

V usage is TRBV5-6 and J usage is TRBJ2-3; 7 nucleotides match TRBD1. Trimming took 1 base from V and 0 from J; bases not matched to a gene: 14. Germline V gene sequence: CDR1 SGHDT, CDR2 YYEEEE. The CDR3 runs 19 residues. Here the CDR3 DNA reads TGTGCCAGCAGCTTGATCCGCCATCCGGGACAGAAAAGCACAGATACGCAGTATTTT. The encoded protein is CASSLIRHPGQKSTDTQYF.

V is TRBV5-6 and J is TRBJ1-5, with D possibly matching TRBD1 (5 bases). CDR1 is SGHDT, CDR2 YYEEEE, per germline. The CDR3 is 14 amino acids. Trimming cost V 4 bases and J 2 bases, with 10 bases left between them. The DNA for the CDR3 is TGTGCCAGCAGCCGGGGAGGGGGCAATCAGCCCCAGCATTTT. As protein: CASSRGGGNQPQHF.

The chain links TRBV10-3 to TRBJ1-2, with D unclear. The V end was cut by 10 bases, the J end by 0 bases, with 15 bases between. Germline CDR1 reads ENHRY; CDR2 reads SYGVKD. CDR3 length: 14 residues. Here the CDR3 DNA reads TGTGCCACCAGCGGCAGGTTAGCTAACTATGGCTACACCTTC. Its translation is CATSGRLANYGYTF.

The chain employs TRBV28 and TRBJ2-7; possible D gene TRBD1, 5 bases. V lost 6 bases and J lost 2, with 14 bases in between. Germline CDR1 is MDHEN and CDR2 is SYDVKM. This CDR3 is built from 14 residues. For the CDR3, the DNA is TGTGCCAGCAGCGGATCAGGGTACCCCTACGAGCAGTACTTC. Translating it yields CASSGSGYPYEQYF.

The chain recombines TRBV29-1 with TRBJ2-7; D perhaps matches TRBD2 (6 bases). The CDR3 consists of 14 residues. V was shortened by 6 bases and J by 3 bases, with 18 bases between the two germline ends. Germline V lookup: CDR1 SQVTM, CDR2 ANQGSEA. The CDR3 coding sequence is TGCAGCGTCCTGGGACTTAGCACCGACTACGAGCAGTACTTC. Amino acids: CSVLGLSTDYEQYF.

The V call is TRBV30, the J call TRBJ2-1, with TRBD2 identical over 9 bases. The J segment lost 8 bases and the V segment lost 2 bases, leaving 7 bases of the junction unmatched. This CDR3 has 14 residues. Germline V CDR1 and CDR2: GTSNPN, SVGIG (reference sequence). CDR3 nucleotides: TGTGCCTGGAGTAGGCTAGCGGGATGGGATGAGCAGTTCTTC. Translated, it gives CAWSRLAGWDEQFF.

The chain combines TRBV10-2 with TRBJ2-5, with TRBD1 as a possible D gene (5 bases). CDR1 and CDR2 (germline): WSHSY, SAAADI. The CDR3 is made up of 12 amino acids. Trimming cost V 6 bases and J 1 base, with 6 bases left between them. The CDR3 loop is CASRDTQETQYF. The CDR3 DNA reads TGCGCCAGCAGGGACACCCAAGAGACCCAGTACTTC.

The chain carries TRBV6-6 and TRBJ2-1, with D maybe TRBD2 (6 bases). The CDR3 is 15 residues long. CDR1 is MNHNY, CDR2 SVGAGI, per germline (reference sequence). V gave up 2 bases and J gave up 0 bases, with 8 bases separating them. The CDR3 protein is CASSYPSASYNEQFF. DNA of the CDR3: TGTGCCAGCAGTTACCCTAGCGCCTCCTACAATGAGCAGTTCTTC.

The CDR3 loop is CASRSTQLTGPYYGYTF. In DNA, the CDR3 is TGTGCCAGCAGATCGACCCAGCTGACAGGGCCCTACTATGGCTACACCTTC. The V call is TRBV7-2, the J call TRBJ1-2, with 7 bases aligning to TRBD1. The V and J ends lost 6 bases and 3 bases, in that order; junction bases with no gene match: 16. This CDR3 spans 17 amino acids. The germline gives CDR1 SGHTA, CDR2 FQGNSA.

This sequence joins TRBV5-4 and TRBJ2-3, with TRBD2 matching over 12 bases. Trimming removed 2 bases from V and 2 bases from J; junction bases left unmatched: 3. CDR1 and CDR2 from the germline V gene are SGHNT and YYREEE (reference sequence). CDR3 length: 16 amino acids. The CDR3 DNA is TGTGCCAGCAGCTTACGGACTAGCGGGGACACAGATACGCAGTATTTT. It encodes CASSLRTSGDTDTQYF.

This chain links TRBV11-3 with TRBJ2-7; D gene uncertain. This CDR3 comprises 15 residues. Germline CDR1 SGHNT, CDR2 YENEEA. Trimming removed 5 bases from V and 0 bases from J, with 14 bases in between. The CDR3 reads CASSPRLATSYEQYF. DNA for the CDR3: TGTGCCAGCAGCCCACGACTGGCCACCTCCTACGAGCAGTACTTC.

CDR3: CASSFSNEQFF. CDR3 nucleotides: TGCGCCAGCAGCTTTAGCAATGAGCAGTTCTTC. The gene calls are TRBV5-1 and TRBJ2-1; no firm D call. The CDR3 contains 11 residues. Per the germline V gene, CDR1 is SGHRS and CDR2 is YFSETQ. Deletions cut 2 bases from V and 6 bases from J, with 3 bases between.

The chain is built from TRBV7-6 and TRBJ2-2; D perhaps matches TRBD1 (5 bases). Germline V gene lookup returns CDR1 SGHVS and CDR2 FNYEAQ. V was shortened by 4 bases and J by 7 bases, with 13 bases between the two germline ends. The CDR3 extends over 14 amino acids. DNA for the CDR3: TGTGCCAGCAGCTCCAGGGCTGACGGCGGGGAGCTGTTTTTT. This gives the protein CASSSRADGGELFF. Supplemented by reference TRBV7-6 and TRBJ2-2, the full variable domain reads GAGVSQSPRYKVTKRGQDVALRCDPISGHVSLYWYRQALGQGPEFLTYFNYEAQQDKSGLPNDRFSAERPEGSISTLTIQRTEQRDSAMYRCASSSRADGGELFFGEGSRLTVL.

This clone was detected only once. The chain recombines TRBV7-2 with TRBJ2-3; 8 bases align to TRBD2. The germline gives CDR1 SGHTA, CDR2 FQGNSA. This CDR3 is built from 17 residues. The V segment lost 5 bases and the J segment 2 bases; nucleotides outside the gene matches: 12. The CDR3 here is CASSGAPRLAPTDTQYF. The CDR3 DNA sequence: TGTGCCAGCAGCGGAGCCCCCCGACTAGCGCCCACAGATACGCAGTATTTT.

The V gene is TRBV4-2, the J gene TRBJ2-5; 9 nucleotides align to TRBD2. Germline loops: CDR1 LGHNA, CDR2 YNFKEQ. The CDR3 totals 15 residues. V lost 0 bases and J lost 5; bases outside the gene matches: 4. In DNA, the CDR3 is TGTGCCAGCAGCCAAGATTTAGCGGGGGTGGAGACCCAGTACTTC. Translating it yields CASSQDLAGVETQYF.

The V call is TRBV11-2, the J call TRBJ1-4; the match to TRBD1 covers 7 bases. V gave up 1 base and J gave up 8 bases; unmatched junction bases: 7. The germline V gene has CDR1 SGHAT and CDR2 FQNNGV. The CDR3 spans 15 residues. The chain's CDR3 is CASSLVHRGGEKLFF. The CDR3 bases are TGTGCCAGCAGCTTAGTCCACAGGGGAGGAGAAAAACTGTTTTTT.

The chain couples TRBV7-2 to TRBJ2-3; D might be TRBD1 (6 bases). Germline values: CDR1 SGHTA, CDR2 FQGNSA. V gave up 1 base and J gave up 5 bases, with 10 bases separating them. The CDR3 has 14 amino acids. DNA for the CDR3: TGTGCCAGCAGCTTAGAGGGGGTGGGAGATACGCAGTATTTT. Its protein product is CASSLEGVGDTQYF.

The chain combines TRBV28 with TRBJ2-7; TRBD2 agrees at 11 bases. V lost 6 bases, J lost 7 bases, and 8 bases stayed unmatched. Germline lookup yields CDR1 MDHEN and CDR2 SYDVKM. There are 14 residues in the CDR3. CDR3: CASRKLAGEREQYF. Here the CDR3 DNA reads TGTGCCAGCAGGAAACTAGCGGGAGAAAGGGAGCAGTACTTC.

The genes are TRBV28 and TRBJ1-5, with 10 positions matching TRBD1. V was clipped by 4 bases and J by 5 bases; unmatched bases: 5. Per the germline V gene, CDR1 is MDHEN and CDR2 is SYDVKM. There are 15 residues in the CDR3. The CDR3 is CASSSSGTGDQPQHF. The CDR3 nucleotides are TGTGCCAGCAGTTCCTCCGGGACAGGGGATCAGCCCCAGCATTTT. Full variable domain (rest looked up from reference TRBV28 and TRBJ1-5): DVKVTQSSRYLVKRTGEKVFLECVQDMDHENMFWYRQDPGLGLRLIYFSYDVKMKEKGDIPEGYSVSREKKERFSLILESASTNQTSMYLCASSSSGTGDQPQHFGDGTRLSIL.